Listed here is a single T cell receptor beta chain. Its antigen remains unidentified. This sample was included in a study of T cells in localized non-small cell lung cancer. The CDR3 runs 15 residues. V trimming: 6 bases; J trimming: 5 bases; junction bases outside the gene matches: 7. Germline V lookup: CDR1 MNHEY, CDR2 SVGAGI. Findings and caveats of the study: Median detection of top 100 tumor clones in adjacent lung was 57 clones. One tumor region alone was sequenced, and heterogeneity therefore remains possible. The study linked higher blood T cell density to longer overall survival.

Produced via immunoSEQ multiplex PCR; TCRdb's table is partial and in-frame only. The repertoire holds tens of thousands of clones, with roughly 90% as singletons. This chain links TRBV6-5 with TRBJ2-3; 11 nucleotides agree with TRBD2. The sample here was peripheral blood, taken before any cancer treatment. The origin of this receptor is a man aged 35-75 years with stage I squamous cell lung carcinoma. CDR3 coding DNA: TGTGCCAGCAGCCGACTAGCGGGAACCCGAGATACGCAGTATTTT. It yields the protein CASSRLAGTRDTQYF.